This entry lists 30 T cell receptor beta chains sequenced from one sample in a study of regulatory T cells in long-lasting Graves disease. Combining iRepertoire HTBI primers with Arm-PCR of CDR3 regions, the authors built TCR beta libraries. TCRdb ran MiXCR on the multiplex PCR reads and lists one entry per CDR3 protein. The sample records around 460,000 distinct CDR3 sequences, approximately 23% being singletons. Time point in this sample: persistent/refractory GD, antithyroid drugs over 5 years with positive TRAb. With RNA extracted from PBMCs as input, the TCR library was made. Sequencing used peripheral blood mononuclear cells (PBMCs), obtained when the disease was refractory, from a patient treated with antithyroid drugs. The receptor set was obtained from a female donor with Graves disease.

This clonotype was counted a few times. CDR3 protein: CASSHDWGEQYF. The CDR3 DNA is TGCGCCAGCAGCCATGATTGGGGTGAGCAGTACTTC. This chain joins TRBV4-1 and TRBJ2-7; D remains ambiguous. V lost 3 bases to trimming and J lost 7 bases, with 10 bases between them. This CDR3 contains 12 residues. Germline CDR1 MGHRA, CDR2 YSYEKL.

This clonotype was counted ten times or more. The genes are TRBV12-3 or TRBV12-4 and TRBJ1-5; possible D gene TRBD1, 6 bases. This CDR3 contains 15 residues. Trimming removed 6 bases at V and 0 bases at J, with 12 bases between. CDR3 amino acids: CASSPGQLSNQPQHF. DNA of the CDR3: TGTGCCAGCAGCCCCGGACAGCTTAGCAATCAGCCCCAGCATTTT.

Many counts were recorded for this clonotype. The CDR3 is CASSQIDKPETQYF. DNA for the CDR3: TGTGCCAGCAGCCAGATCGACAAACCAGAGACCCAGTACTTC. The chain has TRBV3-1 and TRBJ2-5; D ambiguous. Germline values: CDR1 LGHDT, CDR2 YNNKEL (reference sequence). V was shortened by 3 bases and J by 4 bases, with 12 bases between the two germline ends. The CDR3 covers 14 residues.

This clonotype was counted many times. The V call is TRBV27, the J call TRBJ1-2; D ambiguous. Trimming took off 5 bases at V and 4 bases at J, with 17 bases between the two ends. CDR3 length: 15 residues. The germline V gene encodes CDR1 MNHEY and CDR2 SMNVEV (reference sequence). Here the CDR3 DNA reads TGTGCCAGCAGTCCGCTTCCCTCCGGCCTCTATGGCTACACCTTC. The encoded protein is CASSPLPSGLYGYTF.

Many counts were recorded for this clonotype. The genes are TRBV2 and TRBJ1-2; a possible D gene is TRBD1 (5 bases). The CDR3 runs to 14 residues. Deletions cut 6 bases from V and 4 bases from J, with 15 bases between. CDR1 SNHLY and CDR2 FYNNEI come from the germline V gene. In DNA, the CDR3 is TGTGCCAGCAGCTTTACCGGGACGGCCTATGGCTACACCTTC. Encoded protein: CASSFTGTAYGYTF.

This clonotype was counted ten times or more. The chain is built from TRBV29-1 and TRBJ2-5; the D gene is possibly TRBD2 (7 bases). The V end was cut by 7 bases, the J end by 3 bases, with 12 bases between. CDR3 length: 12 amino acids. The germline gives CDR1 SQVTM, CDR2 ANQGSEA. In nucleotides, the CDR3 is TGCAGCGCCTCGGGGGGCGAAGAGACCCAGTACTTC. Translated, it gives CSASGGEETQYF.

The sample holds many counts of this clonotype. V and J are TRBV20-1 and TRBJ1-2, with D perhaps matching TRBD1 (6 bases). Germline loops: CDR1 DFQATT, CDR2 SNEGSKA (reference sequence). The CDR3 totals 13 residues. V shed 3 bases and J shed 2 bases, with 10 bases lying between them. This CDR3 is CSARDRPNYGYTF. CDR3 in DNA: TGCAGTGCTAGGGACAGACCAAACTATGGCTACACCTTC.

In this sample, this clonotype turned up many times. This sequence joins TRBV12-3 or TRBV12-4 and TRBJ1-5; 10 bases are shared with TRBD1. CDR3 length: 14 amino acids. Trimming cost V 3 bases and J 9 bases; bases outside gene matches: 5. The DNA for the CDR3 is TGTGCCAGCAGTTTCGGGGACAGGGGAAGGCCCCAGCATTTT. Translating gives CASSFGDRGRPQHF.

In this sample, this clonotype turned up many times. This chain joins TRBV11-2 and TRBJ2-7; D perhaps matches TRBD1 (5 bases). Trimming removed 8 bases at V and 6 bases at J, with 14 bases between. This CDR3 spans 12 amino acids. CDR1 is SGHAT and CDR2 is FQNNGV in the germline V gene. CDR3 residues: CASAVGPSEQYF. For the CDR3, the DNA is TGTGCCAGCGCAGTGGGGCCCAGCGAGCAGTACTTC. Combining the CDR3 with reference TRBV11-2 and TRBJ2-7 gives the whole variable domain EAGVAQSPRYKIIEKRQSVAFWCNPISGHATLYWYQQILGQGPKLLIQFQNNGVVDDSQLPKDRFSAERLKGVDSTLKIQPAKLEDSAVYLCASAVGPSEQYFGPGTRLTVT.

At least ten counts were recorded for this clonotype. V gene TRBV12-3 or TRBV12-4 combines with J gene TRBJ2-5; D perhaps matches TRBD2 (6 bases). This CDR3 has 16 amino acids. The V gene lost 11 bases and the J gene lost 5 bases, with 27 bases spanning the gap. The CDR3 sequence is CASRRSGGRSGETQYF. Written as DNA, the CDR3 is TGTGCCTCCCGGAGATCCGGGGGAAGGAGCGGGGAGACCCAGTACTTC.

For this clonotype: The junction differs from germline at one of its ends, possibly a read error. V gene TRBV7-7 combines with J gene TRBJ2-5, with TRBD1 matching 8 bases. The CDR3 is 15 amino acids. Germline CDR1 is SSHAT and CDR2 is FNYEAQ (reference sequence). CDR3 residues: CASSQSTGARETQYF. Here the CDR3 DNA reads TGTGCTAGCAGCCAATCGACAGGGGCTCGAGAGACCCAGTACTTC.

This clonotype has a handful of counts. The chain couples TRBV20-1 to TRBJ2-7; D tentatively reads TRBD1 or TRBD2 (5 bases each). V lost 6 bases and J lost 6, with 12 bases in between. From germline, CDR1 is DFQATT and CDR2 SNEGSKA (reference sequence). The CDR3 contains 11 residues. The CDR3 nucleotides read TGCAGTGCGCTCTTGGGACGCGAGCAGTACTTC. Protein: CSALLGREQYF.

This clonotype was picked up many times. J is TRBJ1-5 and V is TRBV28; perhaps TRBD1 as D (5 bases). V was pared by 6 bases and J by 4 bases, with 10 bases between. CDR1 and CDR2 from the germline V gene are MDHEN and SYDVKM. CDR3 length: 13 residues. CDR3 sequence reads: CASRSDSNQPQHF. CDR3 in DNA: TGTGCCAGCAGATCCGACAGTAATCAGCCCCAGCATTTT.

The chain is built from TRBV7-9 and TRBJ2-5; perhaps D is TRBD1 or TRBD2 (5 bases each). This CDR3 spans 14 amino acids. The germline V gene has CDR1 SEHNR and CDR2 FQNEAQ (reference sequence). With 5 bases removed from V and 1 base from J, the gap between germline ends came to 11 bases. The CDR3 region is CASSPVGAQETQYF. The CDR3 DNA sequence: TGTGCCAGCAGCCCGGTCGGGGCCCAAGAGACCCAGTACTTC.

The table lists this clonotype with many counts. CDR3 coding DNA: TGTGCCTGGAGTAGGCGGGGGCTTGGTTATGGCTACACCTTC. Translation gives CAWSRRGLGYGYTF. This chain uses TRBV30 with TRBJ1-2, with D maybe TRBD1 (6 bases). The V and J ends lost 2 bases and 5 bases respectively, with 15 bases between them. This CDR3 is 14 amino acids long. Germline lookup yields CDR1 GTSNPN and CDR2 SVGIG (reference sequence).

The rearrangement joins TRBV19 to TRBJ1-2, with D possibly TRBD1 on 6 matching bases. Germline V lookup: CDR1 LNHDA, CDR2 SQIVND (reference sequence). The CDR3 is made up of 12 amino acids. V was shortened by 11 bases and J by 4 bases, with 14 bases between the two germline ends. This CDR3 reads CAVSQGLYGYTF. The CDR3 DNA follows: TGTGCCGTATCCCAGGGGCTCTATGGCTACACCTTC.

This clonotype has just a few counts. CDR3: CSASPENTEAFF. CDR3 nucleotides: TGCAGTGCTAGTCCGGAGAACACTGAAGCTTTCTTT. V is TRBV20-1 and J is TRBJ1-1, with D hard to call. Trimming took off 3 bases at V and 1 base at J, with 6 bases between the two ends. The CDR3 totals 12 residues. The V gene's germline CDR1 is DFQATT and CDR2 SNEGSKA (reference sequence).

The chain joins TRBV5-5 to TRBJ2-5, with 9 bases matching TRBD1. The CDR3 is made up of 19 amino acids. J was trimmed by 5 bases and V by 4 bases; bases with no gene match: 21. Germline V lookup: CDR1 SGHKS, CDR2 YYEKEE (reference sequence). CDR3 protein: CASSGSGTGNPQLWETQYF. The DNA of the CDR3 is TGTGCCAGCAGCGGGTCCGGGACAGGGAATCCTCAGCTATGGGAGACCCAGTACTTC.

In regard to this clonotype: A read error may be the cause here, since a much bigger clone is one base away. This chain uses TRBV7-9 with TRBJ2-7; D gene uncertain. Trimming removed 4 bases from V and 3 bases from J, with 7 bases in between. The CDR3 extends over 12 amino acids. From germline, CDR1 is SEHNR and CDR2 FQNEAQ (reference sequence). The CDR3 sequence: CASSYDNYEQYF. As DNA, the CDR3 is TGTGCCAGCAGCTACGACAACTACGAGCAGTACTTC.

This clonotype was recorded at least ten times. This chain links TRBV6-5 with TRBJ1-1; D is unresolved. Germline lookup yields CDR1 MNHEY and CDR2 SVGAGI. The CDR3 is made up of 13 amino acids. With 2 bases removed from V and 5 bases from J, the gap between germline ends came to 9 bases. Here the CDR3 reads CASSYAGWTEAFF. The CDR3 DNA is TGTGCCAGCAGTTACGCCGGGTGGACTGAAGCTTTCTTT.

This clonotype was picked up many times. V gene TRBV12-3 or TRBV12-4 combines with J gene TRBJ2-2; D is ambiguous. The CDR3 spans 13 residues. Trimming took off 7 bases at V and 0 bases at J, with 6 bases between the two ends. The CDR3 here is CASITPNTGELFF. The DNA for the CDR3 is TGTGCCAGCATCACCCCGAACACCGGGGAGCTGTTTTTT.

This chain uses TRBV27 with TRBJ1-2; D possibly corresponds to TRBD1 (6 bases). The CDR3 is 14 residues long. V was pared by 6 bases and J by 2 bases, with 13 bases between. Germline CDR1 reads MNHEY; CDR2 reads SMNVEV (reference sequence). The CDR3, as DNA: TGTGCCAGCAGCTTTACAGGGATCAACTATGGCTACACCTTC. Translating gives CASSFTGINYGYTF.

This sequence joins TRBV27 and TRBJ1-2, with TRBD1 as a possible D gene (6 bases). Germline CDR1 is MNHEY and CDR2 is SMNVEV (reference sequence). The CDR3 runs to 15 residues. V was clipped by 5 bases and J by 6 bases, with 19 bases between them. In nucleotides, the CDR3 is TGTGCCAGCAGTCTCCGGACAGCTCCCCTCCATGGCTACACCTTC. Its protein is CASSLRTAPLHGYTF.

This clonotype has just a few counts. The chain uses TRBV29-1 and TRBJ1-1; D is ambiguous. The germline V gene has CDR1 SQVTM and CDR2 ANQGSEA. The V end was cut by 7 bases, the J end by 5 bases, with 14 bases between. The CDR3 is made up of 12 amino acids. The CDR3 region has the DNA TGCAGCGCCGGACGAGGCGGGACTGAAGCTTTCTTT. Its protein product is CSAGRGGTEAFF.

This clonotype occurred many times. V is TRBV20-1 and J is TRBJ2-7; TRBD1 agrees at 8 bases. The CDR3 runs to 13 residues. Germline-derived CDR1 and CDR2 are DFQATT and SNEGSKA (reference sequence). V gave up 5 bases and J gave up 2 bases; unmatched junction bases: 5. DNA of the CDR3: TGCAGTGCTGTAAGACAGGGGACCTACGAGCAGTACTTC. Its protein product is CSAVRQGTYEQYF.

The V and J genes are TRBV7-2 and TRBJ2-7; 7 bases match TRBD1. J gave up 3 bases and V 5 bases, and 10 bases lay outside the gene matches. The CDR3 runs to 15 residues. In germline, CDR1 is SGHTA, CDR2 FQGNSA. DNA of the CDR3: TGTGCCAGCAGCCGGACAGGAAAGAAGGGCTACGAGCAGTACTTC. Its protein is CASSRTGKKGYEQYF.

This clonotype has a handful of counts. The chain is built from TRBV29-1 and TRBJ2-7, with 9 nucleotides matching TRBD1. The CDR3 length is 15 residues. Germline lookup yields CDR1 SQVTM and CDR2 ANQGSEA. With 0 bases clipped from V and 3 bases from J, the junction kept 6 bases outside the gene matches. The CDR3 sequence: CSVEDTGTGLYEQYF. Here the CDR3 DNA reads TGCAGCGTTGAAGATACTGGGACAGGGCTCTACGAGCAGTACTTC.

This clonotype was counted many times. V gene TRBV12-3 or TRBV12-4 combines with J gene TRBJ1-1; D unresolved. Trimming removed 3 bases from V and 5 bases from J, with 13 bases in between. The CDR3 has 14 residues. The CDR3 coding sequence is TGTGCCAGCAGTTTCGAGGAAACGGGGACTGAAGCTTTCTTT. This codes for CASSFEETGTEAFF.

In this sample, this clonotype turned up many times. The chain carries TRBV29-1 and TRBJ1-2; D is uncertain. The CDR3 contains 14 residues. Trimming left V 2 bases short and J 7 bases short, with 17 bases between. CDR1 is SQVTM, CDR2 ANQGSEA, per germline. The CDR3 reads CSVERGLLGSGYTF. The CDR3 nucleotides read TGCAGCGTTGAAAGAGGTTTACTAGGGAGTGGCTACACCTTC. Supplemented by reference TRBV29-1 and TRBJ1-2, the full variable domain reads SAVISQKPSRDICQRGTSLTIQCQVDSQVTMMFWYRQQPGQSLTLIATANQGSEATYESGFVIDKFPISRPNLTFSTLTVSNMSPEDSSIYLCSVERGLLGSGYTFGSGTRLTVV.

The sample holds many counts of this clonotype. The chain joins TRBV11-1 to TRBJ2-7; TRBD1 might be the D (5 bases). V gave up 3 bases and J gave up 7 bases, with 10 bases separating them. The CDR3 runs to 12 residues. The germline V gene encodes CDR1 SGHAT and CDR2 FQDESV (reference sequence). The CDR3 region has the DNA TGTGCCAGCAGCTTTCAGGGAAAAGAGCAGTACTTC. This encodes CASSFQGKEQYF.